Below, one T cell receptor (beta chain) is given with its context. Its antigen target is currently unknown. Qualities for individual bases were not recorded, and no much larger clone is one base off. TCRbeta CDR3 regions were profiled with the immunoSEQ Assay using bias-controlled multiplex PCR amplification of genomic DNA. In the source study's methods: The absolute abundance of each unique TCRbeta CDR3 region was quantified after sequences were collapsed and filtered. Differential abundance was tested with two models: a binomial (Fisher-equivalent) model and a beta-binomial model that adds time-dependent variance fitted from healthy donors. Clones with fewer than 5 combined templates were excluded, and clones with Benjamini-Hochberg FDR below 0.01 were called differentially abundant. The form v = (b*log(k)+a)^2 was used to model beta-binomial variance as a function of total template count across the two samples. Entries here come from immuneACCESS through TCRdb and include only in-frame sequences with V and J called. Some clones fail to appear in such tables; in the studies checked, an unresolved V gene covers under half of the shortfall, and the cause of the remainder is unknown. V and J calls and clone size come straight from that table; D and trimming were deduced from the DNA. This sample holds roughly 61,000 clones; approximately 89% were observed only once. The ten largest clones represent roughly 3.5% of the sample.

The data were taken from a study of identifying expanded T cells in peripheral blood (dated by TCRdb to about 2019). In terms of the full investigation: Separate aliquots of the same genomic DNA pool were sequenced to produce technical replicates, and four replicates were compared in pairs. Paper-wide results and their limitations: The binomial model flagged about 1.1 differentially abundant clones between technical replicates but 15 to 17 over roughly 2 weeks and about 19 over around 4 weeks. Variance in clone template counts between roughly two-week samples significantly increased with total template count across all healthy donors. The authors expected that biological variance in healthy repertoires might rise further over much longer intervals, such as months to years. Both the number of clones called differentially abundant and the false-positive rate were significantly reduced by the beta-binomial model across all healthy-donor time intervals.

Trimming costs V 0 bases and J 2 bases, and their ends lie 5 bases apart. The CDR3 goes from the cysteine to the phenylalanine over 13 residues. Only the CDR3 region is kept as DNA, spanning 39 bases read in frame from base 1. CDR1 LNHNV and CDR2 YYDKDF are derived from the germline V gene (reference sequence). During the collection period, no infections or other immune events were recorded for the healthy donors. Healthy-donor blood repertoires served as a training cohort to calibrate time-dependent variance in a beta-binomial model of T-cell clone differential abundance. The training cohort was composed of around ten healthy donors, 3 female and 7 male. On average the donors were around 39 years old, and their ages spanned 29 to 64 years. Obtained from a commercial supplier, whole blood was collected from each healthy donor at three time points set two to three weeks apart. Genomic DNA was extracted from unsorted whole blood for immunosequencing.

The sample taken for sequencing was blood. This sequence originates from a person aged 18 to 69 in good health. Recombination linked TRBV15 to TRBJ2-7; the D gene is not confidently resolved. The CDR3 sequence is CATSRDPAYEQYF. The nucleotides read TGTGCCACCAGCAGAGATCCTGCCTACGAGCAGTACTTC.